Listed below are T cell receptor beta chains from one sample, sequenced in a study of vaccination effects on CD4 cells after COVID-19. Clones were sequenced by immunoSEQ multiplex PCR, and TCRdb holds only the in-frame ones, with some missing. The sample has over 55,000 clones, about 71% seen once; the top ten hold around 3.8%. These receptors lack a known antigen. Sample: CD4+ T cells from PBMCs cultured with HCoV-OC43 spike peptides, taken before COVID-19 vaccination. The receptors derive from a human donor who received a COVID-19 vaccine. Each CDR3 is given with its conserved first and last residue. Fields, in order: D gene, clone size, V gene, J gene, CDR3 DNA, CDR3 protein. A D gene is named only where the DNA matches it firmly. Rows give clone size only sometimes, using once, few, many, or a class for an expanded clone.

>.|.|TRBV19|TRBJ1-3
TGTGCCAGTAGTAACGCCAGGGGTTTCTCTGGAAACACCATATATTTT
CASSNARGFSGNTIYF
>TRBD2|.|TRBV5-1|TRBJ2-5
TGCGCCAGCAGCTTAACTAGCGGGGGAGAAGAGACCCAGTACTTC
CASSLTSGGEETQYF
>.|.|TRBV6-5|TRBJ1-1
TGTGCCAGCAGACTCCTTAGGGGGGCAACGGAAGCTTTCTTT
CASRLLRGATEAFF
>.|.|TRBV5-1|TRBJ2-5
TGCGCCAGCAGCTTGTTCGGCGGAGCGGAGACCCAGTACTTC
CASSLFGGAETQYF
>.|few|TRBV5-5|TRBJ2-5
TGTGCCAGCAGCGCTCGGGGGGCTGAGACCCAGTACTTC
CASSARGAETQYF
>.|.|TRBV9|TRBJ2-1
TGTGCCAGCAGCGTAGATCCGGACAGTGGCAATGAGCAGTTCTTC
CASSVDPDSGNEQFF
>.|few|TRBV2|TRBJ1-1
TGTGCCAGCAGTGGTTTTGGGACTGAAGCTTTCTTT
CASSGFGTEAFF
>.|few|TRBV12-3/TRBV12-4|TRBJ2-2
TGTGCCAGCAGGCCCGGGCCCACCGGGGAGCTGTTTTTT
CASRPGPTGELFF
>TRBD2|few|TRBV7-9|TRBJ2-4
TGTGCCAGCAGCTACAGCGGGGGGGCCAGGAACATTCAGTACTTC
CASSYSGGARNIQYF
>TRBD1|.|TRBV9|TRBJ2-5
TGTGCCAGCAGCCCAGCCTGGGACAGTGAGACCCAGTACTTC
CASSPAWDSETQYF
>TRBD2|.|TRBV18|TRBJ2-6
TGTGCCAGCTCCCTGACTAGCGCCAACTCTGGGGCCAACGTCCTGACTTTC
CASSLTSANSGANVLTF
>TRBD2|.|TRBV24-1|TRBJ2-5
TGTGCCACCAGTGATCCGCGGACTAGCGGGAGTCAAGAGACCCAGTACTTC
CATSDPRTSGSQETQYF
>.|.|TRBV6-2/TRBV6-3|TRBJ2-5
TGTGCCAGCAGTCCCTCAGTTGGAGGGGGTATTGGAGAGACCCAGTACTTC
CASSPSVGGGIGETQYF
>.|once|TRBV3-1/TRBV3-2|TRBJ2-2
TGTGCCAGCGGCCGTACAGGGAGTATCCGGGAGCTGTTTTTT
CASGRTGSIRELFF
>TRBD2|.|TRBV5-1|TRBJ2-5
TGCGCCAGCAGCCAGACTAGCGGGGGGTTGCGTGGAGAGACCCAGTACTTC
CASSQTSGGLRGETQYF
>.|.|TRBV4-1|TRBJ1-2
TGCGCCAGCAGCCAAGCAGGTAGGGGCGTTGGATATGGCTACACCTTC
CASSQAGRGVGYGYTF
>.|.|TRBV7-2|TRBJ2-5
TGTGCCAGCAGCGCCGGTTCACCGACCCAGTACTTC
CASSAGSPTQYF
>.|.|TRBV2|TRBJ1-5
TGTGCCAGCAGTGAAGGTTTCGTCAGCAATCAGCCCCAGCATTTT
CASSEGFVSNQPQHF